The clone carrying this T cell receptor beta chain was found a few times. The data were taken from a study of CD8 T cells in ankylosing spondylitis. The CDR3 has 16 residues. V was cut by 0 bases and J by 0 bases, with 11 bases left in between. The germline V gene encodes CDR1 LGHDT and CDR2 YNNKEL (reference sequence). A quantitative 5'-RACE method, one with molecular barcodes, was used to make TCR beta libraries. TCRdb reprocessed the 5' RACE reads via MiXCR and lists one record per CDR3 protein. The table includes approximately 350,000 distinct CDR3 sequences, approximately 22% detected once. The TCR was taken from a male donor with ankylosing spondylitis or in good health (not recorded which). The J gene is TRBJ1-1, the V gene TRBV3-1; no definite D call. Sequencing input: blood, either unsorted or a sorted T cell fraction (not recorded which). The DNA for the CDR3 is TGTGCCAGCAGCCAAGATCGGGCACCTATGAACACTGAAGCTTTCTTT. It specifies CASSQDRAPMNTEAFF.